A few counts support the clone carrying this T cell receptor (beta chain). Its antigen is as yet unknown. A junction end diverges from the germline sequence, so it may reflect a read error. Breast cancer patients provided tissue from their axillary draining lymph nodes. The sample is drawn from a study of breast tumors, draining lymph nodes, adjacent tissues. Overall study findings and caveats: The data were judged consistent with most tumor T cells coming from lymph node and expanding in tumor.

TCRdb re-called the multiplex PCR reads through MiXCR, storing one row per CDR3 protein. The repertoire holds around 190,000 distinct CDR3 sequences, with roughly 30% as singletons. CDR3 length: 15 residues. In germline, CDR1 is MNHEY, CDR2 SVGAGI. This sequence was found in a female donor with breast cancer. Some clones in this sample may be carry-over from other donors' samples. What was sequenced was axillary lymph node tissue. The gene calls are TRBV6-5 and TRBJ2-7; TRBD2 might be the D (6 bases). The CDR3 DNA follows: TGTGCCAGCAGTCACTCTGGACGGGGGTACTACGAGCAGTACTTC. Encoded protein: CASSHSGRGYYEQYF.